Listed below are T cell receptor beta chains from one sample, sequenced in a study of response to subunit inactivated influenza vaccine. MiXCR was run by TCRdb on the RT-PCR reads, yielding one entry per CDR3 protein. The data show about 540,000 distinct CDR3 sequences, around 25% seen once. This sample also appeared in a second study, on T cells expressing NK-cell markers.

This sample comprised CD4+ T cells sorted from PBMCs, obtained approximately 12 days after vaccination. The receptors were gathered from a man in his forties or fifties who received an inactivated influenza vaccine. CDR3s include the opening cysteine and the closing phenylalanine or tryptophan. A D gene is named only where the DNA matches it firmly. A row's size may be missing; if present it is once, few, many or a size class.

j_call v_call clone_size d_call cdr3_nt cdr3_aa
TRBJ2-3 TRBV20-1 NA TRBD2 TGCAGTGCTAATATAGCGGGAATAGATACGCAGTATTTT CSANIAGIDTQYF
TRBJ1-1 TRBV12-3/TRBV12-4 NA NA TGTGCCAGCAGTTTCGTAAACACTGAAGCTTTCTTT CASSFVNTEAFF
TRBJ1-1 TRBV20-1 NA NA TGCAGTGCTAGTTCTTCAGGGGCCTTGAACACTGAAGCTTTCTTT CSASSSGALNTEAFF
TRBJ2-6 TRBV18 NA TRBD2 TGTGCCAGCTCAGTGGGACTAGCGGGATCACTCTCTGGGGCCAACGTCCTGACTTTC CASSVGLAGSLSGANVLTF
TRBJ2-5 TRBV5-1 NA NA TGCGCCAGCAGCTTCCGGCCGGGACGGGAGACCCAGTACTTC CASSFRPGRETQYF
TRBJ1-5 TRBV7-2 few NA TGTGCCAGCAGCTTAAGATGGGACACCAGAGGACAGCCCCAGCATTTT CASSLRWDTRGQPQHF
TRBJ2-1 TRBV7-8 few NA TGTGCCAGCAGCTTAGCGCGTCGGGGGCTGGATGAGCAGTTCTTC CASSLARRGLDEQFF
TRBJ2-1 TRBV24-1 many TRBD2 TGTGCCACCAGTGATGTCGGGGGGGGGCATGAGCAGTTCTTC CATSDVGGGHEQFF
TRBJ2-1 TRBV6-2/TRBV6-3 NA TRBD2 TGTGCCAGCACCAAGACTAGCGGCCCATACAATGAGCAGTTCTTC CASTKTSGPYNEQFF
TRBJ2-7 TRBV20-1 NA NA TGCAGTGCTGGGACCGGGACGGCCACCTACGAGCAGTACTTC CSAGTGTATYEQYF
TRBJ2-5 TRBV11-2 many NA TGCGCCAGCAGCTTGGCCCAAGAGACCCAGTACTTC CASSLAQETQYF
TRBJ2-5 TRBV20-1 NA TRBD2 TGCAGTGCTAAGGCTAGTCGGGGAGGGGAGACCCAGTACTTC CSAKASRGGETQYF
TRBJ2-2 TRBV20-1 NA NA TGCAGTGCTAGACAACAGGCGGCCACCGGGGAGCTGTTTTTT CSARQQAATGELFF
TRBJ2-1 TRBV11-3 NA NA TGTGCCAGCAGCTTAGATCTTGAGAGTGAGCAGTTCTTC CASSLDLESEQFF
TRBJ2-2 TRBV29-1 few TRBD1 TGCAGCGTTGGTGGGACAGGGGTTGGCACCGGGGAGCTGTTTTTT CSVGGTGVGTGELFF
TRBJ2-3 TRBV24-1 NA TRBD2 TGTGCCACCAGTGATGGCGGGAGGGCCGATGGAGATACGCAGTATTTT CATSDGGRADGDTQYF
TRBJ1-1 TRBV6-1 many NA TGTGCCAGCAGCACCGGGTCCCGGGGCACTGAAGCTTTCTTT CASSTGSRGTEAFF
TRBJ2-7 TRBV4-2 NA TRBD2 TGTGCCAGCAGGCCCGCAGCGGGGGGTCGCTGGGACGAGCAGTACTTC CASRPAAGGRWDEQYF
TRBJ2-1 TRBV5-1 NA NA TGCGCCAGCAGATCGGGCTCCTACAATGAGCAGTTCTTC CASRSGSYNEQFF
TRBJ1-1 TRBV20-1 NA NA TGCAGTGCTAGAGATTCTCCGTTCGTGGCTGAAGCTTTCTTT CSARDSPFVAEAFF
TRBJ2-3 TRBV6-2/TRBV6-3 NA TRBD2 TGTGCCAGCAATGGGCTAGCGGGAATTACTTCGCAGTATTTT CASNGLAGITSQYF
TRBJ2-3 TRBV15 many NA TGTGCCACCAGCAGAGAACGACTAGACACAGATACGCAGTATTTT CATSRERLDTDTQYF
TRBJ2-1 TRBV10-3 NA TRBD2 TGTGCCACGAAGATAGCGGGAGGGGTTGAGCAGTTCTTC CATKIAGGVEQFF
TRBJ2-7 TRBV7-8 few TRBD2 TGTGCCAGCAGCTTAGCCCCTGACGGGGGGGGCTCCTACGAGCAGTACTTC CASSLAPDGGGSYEQYF
TRBJ2-7 TRBV20-1 NA NA TGCAGTGCTGACACAGGCTACGAGCAGTACTTC CSADTGYEQYF
TRBJ2-7 TRBV6-2/TRBV6-3 few TRBD2 TGTGCCAGCAGTTATTCCTATCAAATGACTAGCGGACTTTCCTACGAGCAGTACTTC CASSYSYQMTSGLSYEQYF
TRBJ2-7 TRBV7-2 NA TRBD2 TGTGCCAGCAGGAGCGGGAATCACGAGCAGTACTTC CASRSGNHEQYF
TRBJ2-5 TRBV12-3/TRBV12-4 few NA TGTGCCAGTCGAGCGGTGATCCAAGAGACCCAGTACTTC CASRAVIQETQYF
TRBJ1-5 TRBV7-2 few NA TGTGCCAGCAGCGCACAGGGAGGTCAGCCCCAGCATTTT CASSAQGGQPQHF
TRBJ2-1 TRBV3-1 few NA TGTGCCAGCAGCCCCACTAGCATTTGGAATGAGCAGTTCTTC CASSPTSIWNEQFF
TRBJ1-1 TRBV5-1 NA TRBD1 TGCGCCAGCAGCTTACAGGGGGCGCTGAACACTGAAGCTTTCTTT CASSLQGALNTEAFF
TRBJ1-2 TRBV3-1 NA TRBD1 TGTGCCAGCAGCCGCGGACAGGGAGCTAACTATGGCTACACCTTC CASSRGQGANYGYTF
TRBJ2-1 TRBV7-9 few NA TGTGCCAGCAGCTTGAGGGGGTCCAAGAGTGAGCAGTTCTTC CASSLRGSKSEQFF
TRBJ2-5 TRBV5-6 many NA TGTGCCAGCAGCTCCTCGGGGTTGACCCAGTACTTC CASSSSGLTQYF
TRBJ2-3 TRBV10-3 NA NA TGTGCCATCAGTTACAGGGACACAGATACGCAGTATTTT CAISYRDTDTQYF